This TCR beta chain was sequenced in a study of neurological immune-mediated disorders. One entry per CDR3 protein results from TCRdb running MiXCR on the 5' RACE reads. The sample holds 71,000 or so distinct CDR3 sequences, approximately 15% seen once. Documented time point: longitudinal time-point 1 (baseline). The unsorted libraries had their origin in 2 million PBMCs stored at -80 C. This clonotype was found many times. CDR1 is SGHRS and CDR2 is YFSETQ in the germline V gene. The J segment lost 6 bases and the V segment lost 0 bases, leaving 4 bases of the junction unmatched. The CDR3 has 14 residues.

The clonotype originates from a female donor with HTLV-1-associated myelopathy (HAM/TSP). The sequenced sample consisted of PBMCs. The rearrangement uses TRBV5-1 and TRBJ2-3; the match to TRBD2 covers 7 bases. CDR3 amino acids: CASSLGTAGDTQYF. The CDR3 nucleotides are TGCGCCAGCAGCTTGGGCACAGCGGGGGATACGCAGTATTTT.